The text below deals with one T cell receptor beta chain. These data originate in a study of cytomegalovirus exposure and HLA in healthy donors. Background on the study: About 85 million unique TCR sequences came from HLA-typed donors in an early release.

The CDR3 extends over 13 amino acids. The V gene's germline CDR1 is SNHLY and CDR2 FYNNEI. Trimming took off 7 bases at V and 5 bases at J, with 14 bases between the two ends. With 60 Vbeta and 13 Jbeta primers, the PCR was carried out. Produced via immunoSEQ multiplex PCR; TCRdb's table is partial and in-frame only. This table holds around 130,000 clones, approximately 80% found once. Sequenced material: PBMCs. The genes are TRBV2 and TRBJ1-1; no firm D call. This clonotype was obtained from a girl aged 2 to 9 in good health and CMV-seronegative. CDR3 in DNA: TGTGCCAGCACCCTCGGGAGGAGTACTGAAGCTTTCTTT. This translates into CASTLGRSTEAFF.